This T cell receptor (beta chain) was captured by sequencing in a study of cytomegalovirus exposure and HLA in healthy donors. The CDR3 consists of 14 residues. V lost 5 bases and J 0 bases, leaving 10 bases between the germline ends. Germline lookup yields CDR1 SEHNR and CDR2 FQNEAQ (reference sequence). A word on this clone: Its antigen remains unknown.

PCR involved 60 Vbeta and 13 Jbeta primers. Assay: immunoSEQ multiplex PCR; the TCRdb copy retains only in-frame clones and omits some. The table records 120,000 to 150,000 clones, about 75% of them present only once. The study, taken as a whole, reports: Sequence variants that were highly shared formed a cluster that was likely a sequencing artifact. Available immune exposure information covered CMV serostatus only.

The receptor comes from a male donor in good health and CMV-seronegative. The chain employs TRBV7-9 and TRBJ1-1; D is perhaps TRBD1 (5 bases). Material for sequencing was PBMCs. The CDR3 bases are TGTGCCAGCAGCCAGGGCCAAATGAACACTGAAGCTTTCTTT. Protein sequence: CASSQGQMNTEAFF. Using reference TRBV7-9 and TRBJ1-1 for the parts outside the CDR3, the full variable domain is DTGVSQNPRHKITKRGQNVTFRCDPISEHNRLYWYRQTLGQGPEFLTYFQNEAQLEKSRLLSDRFSAERPKGSFSTLEIQRTEQGDSAMYLCASSQGQMNTEAFFGQGTRLTVV.